This record covers a single TCR beta chain. What this receptor recognizes is not known. Per-base quality was not reported, and no clone a single base away is much larger than it. These data are taken from a study of Ad26.COV2.S vaccination and SARS-CoV-2 variants (dated by TCRdb to 2020 to 2022). Turning to the overall study: Donors in the vaccine arm were drawn from COV1001, a phase I-IIa trial of Ad26.COV2.S in healthy adults that was multicentre, randomized, double-blind and placebo-controlled. Ad26.COV2.S was given intramuscularly at 5x10^10 or 1x10^11 viral particles, as a single shot or as two shots 56 days apart. The specificity and breadth of SARS-CoV-2-reactive T cell receptors after Ad26.COV2.S vaccination were assessed by TCRbeta repertoire sequencing. A total of approximately 30 samples were included in the TCR-sequenced set, comprising around 19 Ad26.COV2.S vaccine recipients, 5 placebo recipients and 8 SARS-CoV-2 convalescent individuals. Trial participants were randomized into five groups of five, in which low-dose or high-dose Ad26.COV2.S was given once or twice, or placebo was given on both occasions. Investigators remained blinded to trial group allocation during experiments and outcome assessment. Study-level results and caveats: The study lacked the statistical power to compare responses across vaccine doses or regimens. Spike-specific TCR breadth was higher in Ad26.COV2.S recipients than in placebo recipients (P = 0.0014). It was noted by the authors that total T cell responses may have been underestimated by the TCR breadth and depth analyses. Vaccine and placebo recipients had similar non-spike TCR breadth, a finding consistent with the vaccine containing only spike. After vaccination, spike-specific CD8+ and CD4+ T cell responses were reported to show substantial breadth.

The immunoSEQ Assay was the method used to sequence TCRbeta CDR3 regions. After extraction, genomic DNA underwent amplification by bias-controlled multiplex PCR, followed by high-throughput sequencing. As for the authors' bioinformatics: Collapsing and filtering of sequences were performed to quantify the absolute abundance of each unique TCRbeta CDR3 region. Usable DNA was measured by amplifying reference genes present in all nucleated cells, and TCRbeta template counts were normalized to that usable DNA to estimate T cell fraction. Repertoire TCRs were annotated as SARS-CoV-2-specific when V gene, CDR3 amino acid sequence and J gene were exactly matched to a known reactive TCR set. The reference SARS-CoV-2 TCR set was derived from MIRA and filtered for enrichment in COVID-19-positive ImmuneCODE repertoires, a step that removed public or cross-reactive TCRs. Using the MIRA antigens, annotated TCRs were further analysed by specific ORF or by position within an ORF. Depth was the summed frequency of annotated unique rearrangements, while breadth was defined as annotated unique rearrangements over total unique productive rearrangements. Two-sided Wilcoxon rank-sum tests were applied when comparing TCR breadth between groups. Entries here come from immuneACCESS through TCRdb and include only in-frame sequences with V and J called. Some clones fail to appear in such tables; in the studies checked, an unresolved V gene covers under half of the shortfall, and the cause of the remainder is unknown. The V and J calls and clone size were taken over from that table, and D and trimming were inferred from the DNA. The sample data list about 400,000 clones, and approximately 90% of these were observed just once. Clones ranked in the top ten supply 1.5% to 2% of the sample.

The treatment or condition label, as the study defines it: around 19 received Ad26.COV2.S at low or high dose, single or two shots; 5 received placebo; per-sample allocation not given. For vaccine and placebo recipients, repertoires were sequenced using samples collected on day 63 after the first injection. Between 29 July and 7 August 2020, Cohort 1b enrolled 20 to 30 adults aged 18-55 years at one site in Boston, USA. Ad26.COV2.S was a replication-incompetent adenovirus type 26 vector that expressed a prefusion-stabilized SARS-CoV-2 spike protein derived from the original Wuhan strain. The clonotype was recovered from a person aged 18-65 years who received the Ad26.COV2.S COVID-19 vaccine or a placebo. The sample here was peripheral blood, taken in a trial of Ad26.COV2.S vaccine versus placebo.

The DNA sequence follows: TGTGCCAGCAGTTTCCGGGGGGCATTCGGCCTAGCGGCTTACAATGAGCAGTTCTTC. This gives the protein CASSFRGAFGLAAYNEQFF. The chain was built from TRBV27 and TRBJ2-1; a tentative D call is TRBD2 (7 bases match). The cysteine opens and the phenylalanine closes a CDR3 of 19 amino acids. The only DNA kept is the CDR3, 57 bases in frame from the first base. From a lookup of the germline V gene (reference sequence), CDR1 and CDR2 are MNHEY and SMNVEV. The V end loses 3 bases and the J end loses 4 bases, and a stretch of 25 bases separates them.